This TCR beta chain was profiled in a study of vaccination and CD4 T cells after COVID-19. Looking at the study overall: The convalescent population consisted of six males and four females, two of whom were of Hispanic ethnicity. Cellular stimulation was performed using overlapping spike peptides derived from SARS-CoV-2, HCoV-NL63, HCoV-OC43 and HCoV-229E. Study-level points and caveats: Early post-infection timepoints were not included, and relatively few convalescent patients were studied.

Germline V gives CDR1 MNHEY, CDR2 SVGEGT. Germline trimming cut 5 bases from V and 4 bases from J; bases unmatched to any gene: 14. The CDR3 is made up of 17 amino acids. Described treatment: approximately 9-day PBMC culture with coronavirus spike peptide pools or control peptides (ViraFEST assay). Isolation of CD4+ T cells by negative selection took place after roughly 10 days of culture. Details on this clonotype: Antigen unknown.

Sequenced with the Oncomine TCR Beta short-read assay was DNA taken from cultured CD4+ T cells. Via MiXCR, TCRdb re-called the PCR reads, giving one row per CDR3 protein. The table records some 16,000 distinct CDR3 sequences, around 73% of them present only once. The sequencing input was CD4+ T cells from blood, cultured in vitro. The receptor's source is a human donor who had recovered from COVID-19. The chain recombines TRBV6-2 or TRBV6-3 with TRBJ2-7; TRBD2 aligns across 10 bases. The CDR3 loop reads CASSRNRGTSVGYEQYF. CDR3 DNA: TGTGCCAGCAGTCGAAACCGGGGGACTAGCGTGGGGTACGAGCAGTACTTC.